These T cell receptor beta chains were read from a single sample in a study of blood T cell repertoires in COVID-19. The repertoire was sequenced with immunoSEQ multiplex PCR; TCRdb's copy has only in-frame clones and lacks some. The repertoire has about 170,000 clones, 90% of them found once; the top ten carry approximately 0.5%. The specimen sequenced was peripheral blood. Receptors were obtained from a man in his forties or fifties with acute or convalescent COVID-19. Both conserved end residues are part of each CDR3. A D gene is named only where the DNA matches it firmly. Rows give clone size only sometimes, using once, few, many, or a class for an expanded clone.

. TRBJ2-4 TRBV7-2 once CASSGEINIQYF TGTGCCAGCAGCGGAGAAATAAACATTCAGTACTTC
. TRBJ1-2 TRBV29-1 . CSVRVRRPRGYGYTF TGCAGCGTCCGGGTGAGGAGGCCCAGGGGCTATGGCTACACCTTC
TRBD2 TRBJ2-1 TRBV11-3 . CASSLGLAGSYNEQFF TGTGCCAGCAGCTTAGGACTAGCGGGGTCCTACAATGAGCAGTTCTTC
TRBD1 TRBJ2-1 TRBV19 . CASNKQGASIYEQFF TGTGCCAGTAACAAACAGGGGGCGAGCATCTATGAGCAGTTCTTC
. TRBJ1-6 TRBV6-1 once CASSGGRGQRSSPLHF TGTGCCAGCAGTGGGGGGAGGGGACAAAGATCTTCACCCCTCCACTTT
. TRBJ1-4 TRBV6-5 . CASLLGGRRNEKLFF TGTGCCAGCCTCCTGGGCGGCAGGAGGAATGAAAAACTGTTTTTT
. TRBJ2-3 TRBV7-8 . CASSPRGQTSTDTQYF TGTGCCAGCAGCCCAAGGGGACAAACTAGCACAGATACGCAGTATTTT
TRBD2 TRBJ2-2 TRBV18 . CASSPPTSGRITGELFF TGTGCCAGCTCACCACCCACTAGCGGGAGAATCACCGGGGAGCTGTTTTTT
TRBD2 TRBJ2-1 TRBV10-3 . CAISSWASGSSYNEQFF TGTGCCATCAGTTCTTGGGCTAGCGGGTCTTCCTACAATGAGCAGTTCTTC
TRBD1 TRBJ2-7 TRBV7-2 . CASSFSGQAYEQYF TGTGCCAGCAGCTTTTCGGGACAGGCCTACGAGCAGTACTTC
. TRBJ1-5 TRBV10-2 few CASSDVTEDQPQHF TGCGCCAGCAGTGACGTGACAGAGGATCAGCCCCAGCATTTT
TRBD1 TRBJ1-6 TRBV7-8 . CASSLGTGNNSPLHF TGTGCCAGCAGCTTAGGGACAGGCAATAATTCACCCCTCCACTTT
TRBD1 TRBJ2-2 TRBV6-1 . CASSEGQGAGELFF TGTGCCAGCAGTGAAGGACAGGGGGCCGGGGAGCTGTTTTTT
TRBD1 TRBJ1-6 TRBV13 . CASSFSLRQGRRSPLHF TGTGCCAGCAGCTTCTCTTTGAGACAGGGCCGGCGTTCACCCCTCCACTTT
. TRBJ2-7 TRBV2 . CASSAGQFYEQYF TGTGCCAGCAGTGCGGGACAATTCTACGAGCAGTACTTC
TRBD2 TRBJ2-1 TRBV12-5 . CASGLGASGRLGDEQFF TGTGCTAGTGGTTTGGGGGCTAGCGGGAGGCTTGGGGATGAGCAGTTCTTC
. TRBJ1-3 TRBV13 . CASKETGGNTIYF TGTGCCAGCAAAGAGACTGGGGGAAACACCATATATTTT
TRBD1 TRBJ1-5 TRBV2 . CASKKSGGPEGYSNQPQHF TGTGCCAGCAAAAAATCAGGGGGTCCCGAGGGTTATAGCAATCAGCCCCAGCATTTT
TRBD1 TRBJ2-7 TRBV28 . CASSLYDGTGGNEQYF TGTGCCAGCAGTTTATACGATGGGACAGGGGGCAACGAGCAGTACTTC
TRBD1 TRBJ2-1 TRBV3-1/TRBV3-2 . CASSHGQGSNEQFF TGTGCCAGCAGCCACGGACAGGGGTCCAATGAGCAGTTCTTC
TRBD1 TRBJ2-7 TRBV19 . CASSILLSPGGGYEQYF TGTGCCAGTAGTATACTACTTTCCCCAGGGGGCGGCTACGAGCAGTACTTC
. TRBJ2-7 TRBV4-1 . CASSQGSGSSFYEQYF TGCGCCAGCAGCCAAGGATCCGGGAGTAGCTTCTACGAGCAGTACTTC